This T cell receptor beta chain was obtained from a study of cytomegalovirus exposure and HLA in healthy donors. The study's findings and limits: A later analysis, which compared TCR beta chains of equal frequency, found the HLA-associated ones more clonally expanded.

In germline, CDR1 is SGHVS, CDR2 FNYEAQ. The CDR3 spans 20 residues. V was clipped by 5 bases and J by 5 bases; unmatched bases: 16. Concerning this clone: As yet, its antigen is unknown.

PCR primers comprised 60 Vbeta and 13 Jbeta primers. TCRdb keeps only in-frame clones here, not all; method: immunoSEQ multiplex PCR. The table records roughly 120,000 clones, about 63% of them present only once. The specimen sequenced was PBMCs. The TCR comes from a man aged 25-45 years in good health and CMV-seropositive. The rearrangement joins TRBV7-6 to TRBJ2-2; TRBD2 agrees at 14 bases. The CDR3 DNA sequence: TGTGCCAGCAGCCCCTTCGGGACTAGCGGGAGTAGAGAGGGGACCGGGGAGCTGTTTTTT. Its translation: CASSPFGTSGSREGTGELFF.